One and the same sample provided the 17 T cell receptor beta chains below, sequenced in a study (dated by TCRdb to the mid-2010s). The library came from 5' RACE. The reads were generated on an Illumina MiSeq. TCRdb cleaned the public reads at Q25 with fastp, built clones with MiXCR and kept in-frame beta chains. Under each unique CDR3 protein, matching rows form one entry showing the most common genes and DNA. The sample profile shows approximately 9,000 distinct CDR3 sequences; approximately 34% of them were found once. The top ten clones comprise about 5.3% of the sample. CD4+CD25+CD127-/low cells were isolated as Tregs. Sequenced sample: Tregs sorted from blood. The receptor source for this set is a female donor with breast cancer.

A single count supports this clonotype. The CDR3 region has the DNA TGCAGTGCTCCTCGGGGGGCGAGTGAAAAACTGTTTTTT. This gives the protein CSAPRGASEKLFF. The V and J genes are TRBV20-1 and TRBJ1-4; maybe TRBD1 (6 bases). V lost 5 bases to trimming and J lost 7 bases, with 14 bases between them. The germline gives CDR1 DFQATT, CDR2 SNEGSKA (reference sequence). This CDR3 spans 13 amino acids.

This chain links TRBV5-6 with TRBJ2-7; D is ambiguous. V lost 1 base, J lost 6 bases, and 11 bases lay in between. Germline V gives CDR1 SGHDT, CDR2 YYEEEE. CDR3 length: 13 amino acids. The CDR3 DNA follows: TGTGCCAGCAGCTTGAGTCATACCTGCGAGCAGTACGTC. Encoded protein: CASSLSHTCEQYV.

This clonotype turned up a few times. The chain links TRBV4-3 to TRBJ1-1; D gene ambiguous. V dropped 0 bases and J dropped 10 bases, with 12 bases sitting between them. The length of the CDR3 is 13 residues. CDR1 is LGHNA and CDR2 is YSLEER in the germline V gene. This chain's CDR3 is CASSQDRGFGAFF. The CDR3 region has the DNA TGCGCCAGCAGCCAAGATCGCGGCTTCGGAGCTTTCTTT.

Points on this clonotype: The final CDR3 position lacks the conserved phenylalanine or tryptophan, pointing to a likely read error. The V and J genes are TRBV20-1 and TRBJ2-3; 8 bases map to TRBD2. The CDR3 is made up of 14 amino acids. Germline V lookup: CDR1 DFQATT, CDR2 SNEGSKA (reference sequence). Trimming cost V 4 bases and J 0 bases; bases outside gene matches: 3. CDR3 DNA: TGCAGTGCTATAGCGGGACCTAGCACAGATACGCAGTATCTT. This encodes CSAIAGPSTDTQYL.

The genes are TRBV1 and TRBJ2-1; TRBD2 is the table's D call and was not checked against the DNA. TRBV1 is a known pseudogene. There are 16 residues in the CDR3. CDR3 coding DNA: TGCACCAGCAGCCCAAAGCACGCGGGAGGTCCGAATGAGCAGTTCTTC. As protein: CTSSPKHAGGPNEQFF.

V gene TRBV7-9 combines with J gene TRBJ1-1, with a possible D match to TRBD1 (5 bases). The length of the CDR3 is 11 residues. The germline gives CDR1 SEHNR, CDR2 FQNEAQ (reference sequence). V shed 6 bases and J shed 8 bases, with 10 bases lying between them. For the CDR3, the DNA is TGTGCCAGCAGGCCGGGACCAGAAGCTTTCTTT. Protein product: CASRPGPEAFF.

This clonotype has only a few counts. The chain has TRBV20-1 and TRBJ2-2; 8 positions match TRBD1. The CDR3 spans 18 residues. Germline V CDR1 and CDR2: DFQATT, SNEGSKA (reference sequence). Trimming cost V 4 bases and J 7 bases; bases outside gene matches: 20. CDR3 loop: CSATQLNLRDRRIGELFF. CDR3 bases: TGCAGTGCTACCCAGCTAAACCTCCGGGACAGGCGGATCGGGGAGCTGTTTTTT.

The V and J genes are TRBV6-5 and TRBJ2-7; no definite D call. The CDR3 is made up of 14 amino acids. Germline values: CDR1 MNHEY, CDR2 SVGAGI. V was cut by 2 bases and J by 3 bases, with 11 bases left in between. In nucleotides, the CDR3 is TGTGCCAGCAGTTACCAGGCAGAAGACTACGAGCAGTACTTC. Protein sequence: CASSYQAEDYEQYF.

This clonotype was recorded a few times. The chain employs TRBV2 and TRBJ1-6; weak D call: TRBD1 (6 bases). Trimming stripped 7 bases from V and 6 bases from J, with 16 bases between. Germline V CDR1 and CDR2: SNHLY, FYNNEI. The CDR3 consists of 15 residues. In DNA, the CDR3 is TGTGCCAGCAAGCCGGTCGGCAGGGGTAATTCACCCCTCCACTTT. Amino acids: CASKPVGRGNSPLHF.

Points on this clonotype: A much larger clone differs by one base, so this may be a read error. The chain is built from TRBV29-1 and TRBJ2-1; maybe TRBD2 (6 bases). V lost 5 bases and J 2 bases, leaving 13 bases between the germline ends. The CDR3 is 14 residues long. The germline V gene encodes CDR1 SQVTM and CDR2 ANQGSEA. The CDR3 spells CSVTGADAYNEQFF. The CDR3 DNA sequence: TGCAGCGTTACGGGAGCAGATGCCTACAATGAGCAGTTCTTC.

In nucleotides, the CDR3 is TGCAGCGTTGGTTCGGGGGAGCTGTTTTTT. Its protein product is CSVGSGELFF. J is TRBJ2-2 and V is TRBV29-1, with D uncertain. The germline V and J ends were trimmed by 4 bases and 8 bases, with 5 bases remaining between them. Germline values: CDR1 SQVTM, CDR2 ANQGSEA. The CDR3 has 10 amino acids.

Only a few counts were recorded for this clonotype. J is TRBJ2-7 and V is TRBV12-3 or TRBV12-4; the D is unclear. The CDR3 covers 13 residues. Trimming pared 0 bases from V and 2 bases from J, leaving 5 bases between. For the CDR3, the DNA is TGTGCCAGCAGTTTAGCGGCCGCCTACGAGCAGTACTTC. This codes for CASSLAAAYEQYF.

The CDR3 protein is CASSLDTTTNEKLFF. The CDR3 region has the DNA TGTGCCAGCAGCTTAGACACCACAACTAATGAAAAACTGTTTTTT. The V and J genes are TRBV7-2 and TRBJ1-4; D is ambiguous. Germline V gene lookup returns CDR1 SGHTA and CDR2 FQGNSA. The CDR3 length is 15 residues. Between the trimmed V and J ends, which lost 1 base and 0 bases, there was a span of 6 bases.

This clonotype was counted only a few times. This chain joins TRBV20-1 and TRBJ2-5; D is ambiguous. Trimming took off 6 bases at V and 2 bases at J, with 7 bases between the two ends. Germline assignment: CDR1 DFQATT and CDR2 SNEGSKA (reference sequence). The CDR3 runs to 11 residues. In DNA form, the CDR3 reads TGCAGTGCAGAACATCAAGAGACCCAGTACTTC. Amino acid sequence: CSAEHQETQYF.

This chain uses TRBV20-1 with TRBJ2-1; D possibly corresponds to TRBD1 (5 bases). The germline gives CDR1 DFQATT, CDR2 SNEGSKA (reference sequence). The CDR3 length is 13 residues. The V end lost 0 bases, the J end lost 7 bases, and 10 bases lay between the germline ends. This CDR3 is CSARDWGPNEQFF. The CDR3 coding sequence is TGCAGTGCTAGAGATTGGGGCCCGAATGAGCAGTTCTTC.

As regards this clonotype: This may be a read error, as it is one base from a much larger clone. This chain connects TRBV30 to TRBJ2-1; D not resolved. Trimming cost V 1 base and J 9 bases, with 13 bases left between them. This CDR3 has 13 residues. Looked up from germline, CDR1 is GTSNPN and CDR2 is SVGIG (reference sequence). CDR3 DNA sequence: TGTGCCTGGAGTGCCGCGAGAGGCGGTGAGCAGTTCTTC. It yields the protein CAWSAARGGEQFF.

The rearrangement links TRBV12-3 or TRBV12-4 to TRBJ2-5; unclear D gene. The V gene lost 5 bases and the J gene lost 2 bases, with 12 bases spanning the gap. The CDR3 runs 14 residues. The DNA of the CDR3 is TGTGCCAGCAGTCTGAGACGGAGACAAGAGACCCAGTACTTC. This translates into CASSLRRRQETQYF.